What follows is one T cell receptor beta chain and its context. Its specificity is unknown. This sample was taken from a study of type 1 and type 2 diabetes patients. About the research overall: Participants included type 1 and type 2 diabetes patients plus nondiabetic controls.

Study results and limitations: Between type 2 diabetes and control samples, V and J usage averaged roughly 0.97 correlation. Some expanded clones seen only in T1D might occur in additional T2D or control samples.

Ten milliliters of peripheral blood were collected from each participant. Amplification started from genomic DNA. A primer set of 30 forward and 13 reverse primers amplified the CDR3. TCRdb itself ran the multiplex PCR reads through MiXCR, one entry per CDR3 protein. Of 250,000 to 300,000 distinct CDR3 sequences listed, around 50% are singletons. The CDR3 loop spans 13 amino acids. The germline CDR1 and CDR2 sequences are DFQATT and SNEGSKA (reference sequence). Trimming shortened V by 5 bases and J by 4 bases, and 15 bases separated the two germline ends. This sequence joins TRBV20-1 and TRBJ2-7; D might be TRBD2 (6 bases). Sequenced: peripheral blood mononuclear cells (PBMCs). The receptor comes from a man aged 18 to 29 with type 2 diabetes. CDR3 bases: TGCAGTGCTCGCGGGGTGGGGCAGTACGAGCAGTACTTC. This codes for CSARGVGQYEQYF.